Below, one T cell receptor (beta chain) is given with its context. These data originate in a study of blood T cell repertoires in COVID-19. Turning to the study itself: Sample material is recorded as cDNA or gDNA derived from T cells, B-cell-depleted T cells, or PBMCs.

Per the original data handling: Amplification of reference gene primers was used by the study to estimate nucleated cell counts. The protocol was immunoSEQ multiplex PCR, while the TCRdb copy is restricted to in-frame clones and leaves out a portion. V and J calls and clone size are given by that table; D and trimming were obtained from the DNA. The repertoire consists of about 220,000 clones, with 80% to 90% occurring once and the leading ten covering around 20%. The germline V and J ends were trimmed by 5 bases and 4 bases, with 12 bases remaining between them. Germline V CDR1 and CDR2: MDHEN, SYDVKM. The CDR3 contains 14 residues.

Material for sequencing was peripheral blood. The chain links TRBV28 to TRBJ1-5, with D perhaps TRBD1 (5 bases). The sequence was collected from a man younger than 45 with active or convalescent COVID-19. The CDR3: CASSLGGWNQPQHF. The CDR3 bases are TGTGCCAGCAGTCTCGGGGGTTGGAATCAGCCCCAGCATTTT. Full variable domain (rest looked up from reference TRBV28 and TRBJ1-5): DVKVTQSSRYLVKRTGEKVFLECVQDMDHENMFWYRQDPGLGLRLIYFSYDVKMKEKGDIPEGYSVSREKKERFSLILESASTNQTSMYLCASSLGGWNQPQHFGDGTRLSIL.